Below are 20 T cell receptor beta chains sequenced from a single sample in a study of blood T cell repertoires in COVID-19. Sequenced by immunoSEQ multiplex PCR; TCRdb stores in-frame clones only, minus some. The repertoire has fewer than 300,000 clones, around 90% of them found once; the top ten carry approximately 4.3%. The sequenced material came from peripheral blood. Receptors were obtained from a man aged 55 to 69 who had recovered from COVID-19.

This clone was detected ten times or more. This chain connects TRBV27 to TRBJ1-4; D remains ambiguous. CDR1 and CDR2 from the germline V gene are MNHEY and SMNVEV (reference sequence). The CDR3 extends over 15 amino acids. V was shortened by 4 bases and J by 5 bases, with 14 bases between the two germline ends. In DNA form, the CDR3 reads TGTGCCAGCAGTTCATGGGAGGGTGGGAATGAAAAACTGTTTTTT. It yields the protein CASSSWEGGNEKLFF.

The rearrangement uses TRBV5-5 and TRBJ2-7; D uncertain. Germline V gives CDR1 SGHKS, CDR2 YYEKEE (reference sequence). The CDR3 extends over 15 amino acids. Trimming stripped 0 bases from V and 0 bases from J, with 10 bases between. The CDR3 DNA follows: TGTGCCAGCAGCTTGGCTACGATGAGCTCCTACGAGCAGTACTTC. This translates into CASSLATMSSYEQYF. Drawing the rest from reference TRBV5-5 and TRBJ2-7, the complete variable domain is DAGVTQSPTHLIKTRGQQVTLRCSPISGHKSVSWYQQVLGQGPQFIFQYYEKEERGRGNFPDRFSARQFPNYSSELNVNALLLGDSALYLCASSLATMSSYEQYFGPGTRLTVT.

CDR3 nucleotides: TGCGCCAGCAGCTTGGAGGGACAGGGTAGCCAGCCCCAGCATTTT. Translated, it gives CASSLEGQGSQPQHF. This chain links TRBV5-1 with TRBJ1-5; TRBD1 aligns across 9 bases. J was trimmed by 7 bases and V by 0 bases; bases with no gene match: 5. The CDR3 is 15 amino acids. Germline loops: CDR1 SGHRS, CDR2 YFSETQ.

This clone was counted once. The CDR3, as DNA: TGTGCCAGCAGCCAGAGACCCACGGGGGGAGAGACCCAGTACTTC. It is translated as CASSQRPTGGETQYF. This chain connects TRBV5-6 to TRBJ2-5; 7 bases fit TRBD2. Germline loops: CDR1 SGHDT, CDR2 YYEEEE. The CDR3 runs 15 residues. With 4 bases clipped from V and 4 bases from J, the junction kept 10 bases outside the gene matches.

Here the CDR3 reads CASSYGPAVNTEAFF. The DNA of the CDR3 is TGTGCCAGCAGTTATGGGCCGGCCGTGAACACTGAAGCTTTCTTT. The chain joins TRBV6-5 to TRBJ1-1; D gene ambiguous. The length of the CDR3 is 15 residues. Germline CDR1 is MNHEY and CDR2 is SVGAGI. V gave up 3 bases and J gave up 0 bases, with 11 bases separating them.

The chain uses TRBV7-9 and TRBJ2-7; 9 bases agree with TRBD1. The germline CDR1 and CDR2 sequences are SEHNR and FQNEAQ (reference sequence). Trimming cost V 5 bases and J 4 bases; bases outside gene matches: 6. The CDR3 contains 14 residues. CDR3 sequence reads: CASSPGTGRYEQYF. The CDR3 region has the DNA TGTGCCAGCAGCCCCGGGACAGGGAGATACGAGCAGTACTTC.

This chain connects TRBV21-1 to TRBJ1-2; the DNA was not compared with TRBD1, the D call given in the table. TRBV21-1 is shown as a pseudogene. The CDR3 runs to 17 residues. The CDR3 region is CASSKNSLDSHNYGYTF. DNA of the CDR3: TGTGCCAGCAGCAAAAACAGCTTGGACAGCCACAACTATGGCTACACCTTC.

The chain employs TRBV7-2 and TRBJ1-1, with TRBD1 matching 8 bases. Germline V gene sequence: CDR1 SGHTA, CDR2 FQGNSA. The CDR3 is 13 amino acids. V lost 8 bases to trimming and J lost 0 bases; unmatched junction nucleotides: 2. The CDR3 DNA reads as TGTGCCAGCCGGGGACAGGTGAACACTGAAGCTTTCTTT. Translating gives CASRGQVNTEAFF.

The genes are TRBV5-1 and TRBJ2-4; 14 nucleotides line up with TRBD2. The germline V gene encodes CDR1 SGHRS and CDR2 YFSETQ. The CDR3 totals 18 residues. V dropped 4 bases and J dropped 0; count of bases not matched to a gene: 6. CDR3 amino acids: CASSGGLAGEIAKNIQYF. The CDR3 DNA follows: TGCGCCAGCAGCGGGGGACTAGCGGGGGAGATAGCCAAAAACATTCAGTACTTC.

This sequence joins TRBV18 and TRBJ2-7; 9 bases agree with TRBD1. The CDR3 runs 14 residues. V shed 4 bases and J 6 bases; nucleotides not matched to a gene: 7. Germline V lookup: CDR1 KGHSH, CDR2 LQKENI. The CDR3 sequence: CASSQQGADGEQYF. CDR3 DNA: TGTGCCAGCTCACAACAGGGGGCGGACGGCGAGCAGTACTTC.

The chain carries TRBV14 and TRBJ2-2, with TRBD2 as a possible D gene (5 bases). Germline assignment: CDR1 SGHDN and CDR2 FVKESK. Trimming left V 0 bases short and J 2 bases short, with 7 bases between. The CDR3 loop spans 15 amino acids. This CDR3 reads CASSQERVNTGELFF. CDR3 bases: TGTGCCAGCAGCCAAGAGCGGGTTAACACCGGGGAGCTGTTTTTT.

V usage is TRBV15 and J usage is TRBJ2-3, with 8 bases matching TRBD1. The CDR3 spans 19 residues. Trimming cost V 2 bases and J 0 bases; bases outside gene matches: 13. Germline CDR1 is LNHNV and CDR2 is YYDKDF (reference sequence). CDR3 DNA: TGTGCCACCAGCAGAAACAATTTCGGGACAGGAACTAGCACAGATACGCAGTATTTT. This gives the protein CATSRNNFGTGTSTDTQYF.

The DNA of the CDR3 is TGTGCCAGCATTCCTAGCGGGGGGGCCTACGAGCAGTACTTC. It is translated as CASIPSGGAYEQYF. The chain uses TRBV6-4 and TRBJ2-7; 12 positions match TRBD2. CDR3 size: 14 residues. Germline CDR1 and CDR2: MRHNA and SNTAGT. The V segment lost 7 bases and the J segment 2 bases; nucleotides outside the gene matches: 3.

The V gene is TRBV19, the J gene TRBJ2-1; tentative D call: TRBD2 (6 bases). Looked up from germline, CDR1 is LNHDA and CDR2 is SQIVND (reference sequence). The CDR3 length is 13 residues. Trimming left V 6 bases short and J 7 bases short, with 13 bases between. CDR3: CASRISGRNEQFF. The CDR3 nucleotides read TGTGCCAGTAGGATTAGCGGACGAAATGAGCAGTTCTTC.

This clone was seen a few times. The V and J genes are TRBV7-9 and TRBJ2-2; TRBD2 matches 10 bases. The CDR3 extends over 16 amino acids. CDR1 and CDR2 (germline): SEHNR, FQNEAQ (reference sequence). Germline trimming cut 5 bases from V and 0 bases from J; bases unmatched to any gene: 3. The CDR3: CASSPSGGANTGELFF. The CDR3 region has the DNA TGTGCCAGCAGCCCTAGCGGGGGAGCGAACACCGGGGAGCTGTTTTTT.

V gene TRBV7-2 combines with J gene TRBJ1-2; D is undetermined. The CDR3 is 13 residues long. Trimming took 7 bases from V and 7 from J, leaving 16 bases between them. CDR1 is SGHTA, CDR2 FQGNSA, per germline. CDR3 region: CASTPTESSGYTF. The CDR3 DNA is TGTGCCAGCACCCCGACTGAGTCGAGTGGCTACACCTTC.

V is TRBV12-5 and J is TRBJ1-2; D gene uncertain. The CDR3 spans 12 residues. The germline V gene has CDR1 LGHNT and CDR2 FRNRAP. The V and J ends lost 0 bases and 10 bases respectively, with 9 bases between them. CDR3 sequence reads: CASGLVRSNYTF. CDR3 nucleotide sequence: TGTGCTAGTGGTTTGGTACGGTCGAACTACACCTTC. Complete variable domain (other parts from reference TRBV12-5 and TRBJ1-2): DARVTQTPRHKVTEMGQEVTMRCQPILGHNTVFWYRQTMMQGLELLAYFRNRAPLDDSGMPKDRFSAEMPDATLATLKIQPSEPRDSAVYFCASGLVRSNYTFGSGTRLTVV.

The rearrangement joins TRBV7-2 to TRBJ2-5; 9 positions agree with TRBD1. Germline CDR1 is SGHTA and CDR2 is FQGNSA. The CDR3 has 18 residues. V dropped 5 bases and J dropped 7; count of bases not matched to a gene: 20. CDR3 in amino acids: CASSPPSAGTGRGATQYF. The CDR3 DNA sequence: TGTGCCAGCAGCCCCCCGTCCGCCGGGACAGGGAGGGGAGCGACCCAGTACTTC.

The chain is built from TRBV29-1 and TRBJ2-5; 13 bases match TRBD2. J lost 2 bases, V lost 6 bases, and 12 bases had no gene match. Germline V gives CDR1 SQVTM, CDR2 ANQGSEA. This CDR3 comprises 17 residues. CDR3 region: CSVGGSRTSGGQETQYF. DNA for the CDR3: TGCAGCGTCGGCGGGAGTAGGACTAGCGGGGGACAAGAGACCCAGTACTTC.

The CDR3 protein is CASSLVRGPVDEQYF. CDR3 in DNA: TGCGCCAGCAGCTTGGTAAGGGGGCCTGTCGACGAGCAGTACTTC. The V and J genes are TRBV5-1 and TRBJ2-7; TRBD1 matches at 7 bases. V shed 0 bases and J 5 bases; nucleotides not matched to a gene: 8. Germline V lookup: CDR1 SGHRS, CDR2 YFSETQ. There are 15 residues in the CDR3.